A selection of T cell receptor beta chains follows, all from one sample in a study of T cell responses to AZD1222 COVID-19 vaccine. TCRdb's table, derived via immunoSEQ multiplex PCR, lists solely in-frame clones and lacks some. The sample lists about 150,000 clones, under 95% seen once, with about 5% in the top ten. The sequences come from peripheral blood, collected on day 0 of AZD1222 vaccination. These receptors were taken from an adult in good health. CDR3s include the opening cysteine and the closing phenylalanine or tryptophan. The D gene is left open where the match is weak. Expanded clones get a size class; other rows say once, few or many, or leave the size out.

size,D,length,V,J,DNA,CDR3
.,TRBD1,18,TRBV6-8,TRBJ1-1,TGTGCCAGCACTAAAACTGGGGACAGGGGAAAGGAGAACACTGAAGCTTTCTTT,CASTKTGDRGKENTEAFF
.,.,11,TRBV28,TRBJ1-5,TGTGCCAGCAGTTTTGACCAGCCCCAGCATTTT,CASSFDQPQHF
.,.,13,TRBV7-9,TRBJ2-5,TGTGCCAGCAGCCCCAGGGACGAAGAGACCCAGTACTTC,CASSPRDEETQYF
few,TRBD1,15,TRBV28,TRBJ1-2,TGTGCCAGTTTACGCAGGGGGCGCTGGATCTATGGCTACACCTTC,CASLRRGRWIYGYTF
.,.,16,TRBV28,TRBJ1-3,TGTGCCAGCAGGATCGGAATCTCGGACTCTGGAAACACCATATATTTT,CASRIGISDSGNTIYF
few,.,13,TRBV18,TRBJ1-4,TGTGCCAGCTCACGTGACAGTAATGAAAAACTGTTTTTT,CASSRDSNEKLFF
.,TRBD2,16,TRBV7-2,TRBJ2-1,TGTGCCAGCAGCTTAGGTGGGACTAGCGGGAACTATGAGCAGTTCTTC,CASSLGGTSGNYEQFF
once,TRBD2,13,TRBV6-5,TRBJ2-5,TGTGCCAGTCAACTAGCGGGTAGCGAGACCCAGTACTTC,CASQLAGSETQYF
.,.,16,TRBV28,TRBJ1-3,TGTGCCAGCAGAAGGGACCTCGTTCGCTCTGGAAACACCATATATTTT,CASRRDLVRSGNTIYF
few,.,12,TRBV7-6,TRBJ2-3,TGTGCCAGCAGCTTAGGACCAGATACGCAGTATTTT,CASSLGPDTQYF
.,.,13,TRBV19,TRBJ2-2,TGTGCCAGTAGTATAGGCGGTCACAGGGAGCTGTTTTTT,CASSIGGHRELFF
.,.,15,TRBV13,TRBJ1-3,TGTGCCAGCAGCTTTAACACCGACTCTGGAAACACCATATATTTT,CASSFNTDSGNTIYF
.,.,13,TRBV2,TRBJ2-5,TGTGCCAGCAGCTGGACATTAGGGGAGACCCAGTACTTC,CASSWTLGETQYF
.,.,13,TRBV6-4,TRBJ2-2,TGTGCCAGCAGTAGAGAGAACACCGGGGAGCTGTTTTTT,CASSRENTGELFF
.,.,15,TRBV6-5,TRBJ1-6,TGTGCCAGCGGGGCGGGGTTAACCCCTAATTCACCCCTCCACTTT,CASGAGLTPNSPLHF
.,.,14,TRBV5-8,TRBJ2-1,TGTGCCAGCAGCTTTGGGAAGGGGGGCAATGAGCAGTTCTTC,CASSFGKGGNEQFF
.,TRBD1,16,TRBV6-5,TRBJ1-6,TGTGCCAGCAGTTACTCAACGACAGGGAGAAATTCACCCCTCCACTTT,CASSYSTTGRNSPLHF
.,.,15,TRBV7-2,TRBJ2-1,TGTGCCAGCAGCTCGACATTTCTCAGACGAAATGAGCAGTTCTTC,CASSSTFLRRNEQFF
.,.,21,TRBV4-3,TRBJ1-1,TGCGCCAGCAGCCAAGACCCCCCGAAACCCAGCGGATTTAGCTGGGGCACTGAAGCTTTCTTT,CASSQDPPKPSGFSWGTEAFF
.,TRBD2,14,TRBV7-2,TRBJ2-7,TGTGCCAGCAGCCAGATAGCGGGAAACTACGAGCAGTACTTC,CASSQIAGNYEQYF
.,.,16,TRBV16,TRBJ2-3,TGTGCCAGCAGCGCCGGTAGGAGGAAAAGCCCAGATACGCAGTATTTT,CASSAGRRKSPDTQYF
.,.,11,TRBV6-5,TRBJ1-1,TGTGCCAGCAGCCCATACACTGAAGCTTTCTTT,CASSPYTEAFF
.,.,12,TRBV7-2,TRBJ2-5,TGTGCCAGCAGCTTAGCCCAAGAGACCCAGTACTTC,CASSLAQETQYF
.,.,15,TRBV7-9,TRBJ1-2,TGTGCCAGCAGTTCGCCTTCGGGAGTAACCTATGGCTACACCTTC,CASSSPSGVTYGYTF
few,TRBD1,15,TRBV7-8,TRBJ2-5,TGTGCCAGCAGCGGAAACAGGGGGCGCGGGGAGACCCAGTACTTC,CASSGNRGRGETQYF
.,TRBD2,19,TRBV3-1/TRBV3-2,TRBJ2-6,TGTGCCAGCAGCCAAGTAAGACGACTAGCGGACTCTGGGGCCAACGTCCTGACTTTC,CASSQVRRLADSGANVLTF
.,.,15,TRBV7-2,TRBJ2-1,TGTGCCAGCAGCGCCCCGGGCGCTAATTACAATGAGCAGTTCTTC,CASSAPGANYNEQFF
.,.,14,TRBV10-3,TRBJ2-1,TGTGCCATCAGTTCCTCTGACAGCTACAATGAGCAGTTCTTC,CAISSSDSYNEQFF
.,TRBD1,14,TRBV2,TRBJ2-7,TGTGCCAGCAGTTTCCGACAGGGTGAAGGAGAGCAGTACTTC,CASSFRQGEGEQYF